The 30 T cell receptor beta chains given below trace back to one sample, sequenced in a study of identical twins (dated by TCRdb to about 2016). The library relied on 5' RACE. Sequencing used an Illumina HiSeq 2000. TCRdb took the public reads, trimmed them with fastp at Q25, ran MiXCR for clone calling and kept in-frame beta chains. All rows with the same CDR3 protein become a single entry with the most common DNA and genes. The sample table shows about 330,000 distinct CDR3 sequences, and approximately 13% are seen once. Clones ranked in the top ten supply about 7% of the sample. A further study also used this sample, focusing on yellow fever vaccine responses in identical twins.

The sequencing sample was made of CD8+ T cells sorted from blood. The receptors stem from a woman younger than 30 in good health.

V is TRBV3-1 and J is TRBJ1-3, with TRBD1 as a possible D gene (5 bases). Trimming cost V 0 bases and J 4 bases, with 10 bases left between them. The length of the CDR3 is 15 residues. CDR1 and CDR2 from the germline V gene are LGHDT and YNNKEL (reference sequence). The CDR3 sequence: CASSQEEGFGNTIYF. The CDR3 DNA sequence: TGTGCCAGCAGCCAAGAGGAGGGGTTCGGAAACACCATATATTTT.

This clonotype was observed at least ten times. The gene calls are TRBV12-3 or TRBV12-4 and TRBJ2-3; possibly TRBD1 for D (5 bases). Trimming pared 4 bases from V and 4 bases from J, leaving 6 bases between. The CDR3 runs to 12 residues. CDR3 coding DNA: TGTGCCAGCAGTTCACAGGCAGATACGCAGTATTTT. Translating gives CASSSQADTQYF.

The CDR3 spells CASSALEAGAGEQFF. CDR3 in DNA: TGTGCCAGCAGCGCCCTGGAGGCGGGGGCGGGCGAGCAGTTCTTC. The genes are TRBV7-2 and TRBJ2-1; D might be TRBD2 (7 bases). Trimming pared 5 bases from V and 10 bases from J, leaving 21 bases between. The length of the CDR3 is 15 residues. Germline loops: CDR1 SGHTA, CDR2 FQGNSA.

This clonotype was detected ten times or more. CDR3 residues: CASSPGTGDYEQYV. The CDR3 DNA reads TGTGCCAGCAGCCCCGGGACAGGCGACTACGAGCAGTACGTC. The chain combines TRBV12-3 or TRBV12-4 with TRBJ2-7, with 8 bases matching TRBD1. This CDR3 is built from 14 residues. Unmatched junction bases numbered 7, after V lost 6 bases and J lost 3 bases.

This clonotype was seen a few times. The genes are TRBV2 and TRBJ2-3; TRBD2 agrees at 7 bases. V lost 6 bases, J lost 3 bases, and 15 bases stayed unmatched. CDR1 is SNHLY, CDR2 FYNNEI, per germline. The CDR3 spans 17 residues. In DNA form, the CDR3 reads TGTGCCAGCAGCGGCCCGGGGGGTAAAATCAATACAGATACGCAGTATTTT. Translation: CASSGPGGKINTDTQYF.

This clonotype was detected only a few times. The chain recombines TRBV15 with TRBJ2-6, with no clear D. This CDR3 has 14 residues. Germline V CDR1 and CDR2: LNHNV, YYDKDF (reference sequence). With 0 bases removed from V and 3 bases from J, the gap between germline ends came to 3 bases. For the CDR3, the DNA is TGTGCCACCAGCAGAGATCGTGGGGCCAACGTCCTGACTTTC. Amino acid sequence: CATSRDRGANVLTF.

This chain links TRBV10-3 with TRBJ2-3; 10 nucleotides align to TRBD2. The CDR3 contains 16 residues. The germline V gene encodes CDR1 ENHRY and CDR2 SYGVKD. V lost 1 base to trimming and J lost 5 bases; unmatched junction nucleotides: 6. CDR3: CAISEWSSGSVDTQYF. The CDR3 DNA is TGTGCCATCAGTGAGTGGTCTAGCGGGAGTGTAGATACGCAGTATTTT.

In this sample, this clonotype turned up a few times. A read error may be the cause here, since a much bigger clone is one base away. This chain's CDR3 is CASSLGGKQYF. Here the CDR3 DNA reads TGTGCCAGCAGTTTAGGGGGAAAGCAGTACTTC. This chain joins TRBV27 and TRBJ2-7; D possibly uses TRBD1 or TRBD2 (5 bases each). There are 11 residues in the CDR3. Trimming removed 2 bases from V and 8 bases from J, with 7 bases in between. CDR1 is MNHEY, CDR2 SMNVEV, per germline (reference sequence).

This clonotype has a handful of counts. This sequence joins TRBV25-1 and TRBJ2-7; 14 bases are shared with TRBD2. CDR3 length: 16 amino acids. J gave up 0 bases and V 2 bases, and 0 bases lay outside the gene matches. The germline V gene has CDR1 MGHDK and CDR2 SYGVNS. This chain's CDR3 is CASSEGTSGSSYEQYF. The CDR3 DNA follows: TGTGCCAGCAGTGAAGGGACTAGCGGGAGCTCCTACGAGCAGTACTTC.

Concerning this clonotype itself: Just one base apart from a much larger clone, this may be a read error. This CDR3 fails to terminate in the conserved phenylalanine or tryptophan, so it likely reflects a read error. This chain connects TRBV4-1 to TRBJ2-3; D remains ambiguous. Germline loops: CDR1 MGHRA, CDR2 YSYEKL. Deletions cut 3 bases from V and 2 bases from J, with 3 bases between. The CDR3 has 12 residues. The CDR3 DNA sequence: TGCGCCAGCAGCCACGTCACAGATACGCAGTATTCT. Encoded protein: CASSHVTDTQYS.

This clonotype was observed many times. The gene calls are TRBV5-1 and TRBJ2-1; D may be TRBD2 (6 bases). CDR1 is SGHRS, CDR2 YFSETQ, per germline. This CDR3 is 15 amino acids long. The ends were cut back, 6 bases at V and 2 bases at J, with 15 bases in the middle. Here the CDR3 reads CASKGSGVPYNEQFF. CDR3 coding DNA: TGCGCCAGCAAAGGGTCGGGAGTCCCCTACAATGAGCAGTTCTTC.

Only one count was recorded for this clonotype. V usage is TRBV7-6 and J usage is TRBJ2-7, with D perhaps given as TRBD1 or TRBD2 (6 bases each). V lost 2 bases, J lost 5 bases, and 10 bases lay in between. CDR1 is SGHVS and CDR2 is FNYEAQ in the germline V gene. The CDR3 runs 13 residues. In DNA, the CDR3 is TGTGCCAGCAGCTTATTGGGGGGCAACGAGCAGTACTTC. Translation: CASSLLGGNEQYF.

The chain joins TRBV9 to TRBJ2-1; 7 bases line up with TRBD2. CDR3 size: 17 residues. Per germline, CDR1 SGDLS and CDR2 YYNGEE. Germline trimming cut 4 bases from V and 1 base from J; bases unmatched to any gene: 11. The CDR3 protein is CASSPRWGGGSYNEQFF. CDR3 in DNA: TGTGCCAGCAGCCCTCGTTGGGGCGGGGGTTCCTACAATGAGCAGTTCTTC. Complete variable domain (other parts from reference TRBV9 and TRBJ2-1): DSGVTQTPKHLITATGQRVTLRCSPRSGDLSVYWYQQSLDQGLQFLIQYYNGEERAKGNILERFSAQQFPDLHSELNLSSLELGDSALYFCASSPRWGGGSYNEQFFGPGTRLTVL.

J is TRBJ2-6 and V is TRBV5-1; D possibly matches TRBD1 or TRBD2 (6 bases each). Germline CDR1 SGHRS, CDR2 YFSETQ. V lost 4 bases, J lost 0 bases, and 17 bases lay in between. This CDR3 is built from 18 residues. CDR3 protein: CASSPEGGLLSGANVLTF. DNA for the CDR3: TGCGCCAGCAGCCCAGAGGGGGGACTCCTCTCTGGGGCCAACGTCCTGACTTTC.

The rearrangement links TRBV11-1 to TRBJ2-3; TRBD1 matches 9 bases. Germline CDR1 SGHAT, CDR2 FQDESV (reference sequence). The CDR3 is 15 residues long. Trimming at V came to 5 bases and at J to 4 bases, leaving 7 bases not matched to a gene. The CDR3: CASSLWTGEADTQYF. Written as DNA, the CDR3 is TGTGCCAGCAGCCTCTGGACAGGGGAAGCAGATACGCAGTATTTT.

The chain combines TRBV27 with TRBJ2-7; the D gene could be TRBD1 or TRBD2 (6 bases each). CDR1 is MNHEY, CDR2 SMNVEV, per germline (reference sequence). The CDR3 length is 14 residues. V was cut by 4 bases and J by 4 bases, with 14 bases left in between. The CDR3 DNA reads TGTGCCAGCAGTTCCCGGGGGCGGCTTTACGAGCAGTACTTC. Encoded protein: CASSSRGRLYEQYF.

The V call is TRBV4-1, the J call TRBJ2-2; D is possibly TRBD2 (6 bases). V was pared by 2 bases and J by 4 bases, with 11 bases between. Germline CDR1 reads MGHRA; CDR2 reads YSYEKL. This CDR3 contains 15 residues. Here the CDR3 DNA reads TGCGCCAGCAGCCAACCGGGAGCTTTCACCGGGGAGCTGTTTTTT. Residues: CASSQPGAFTGELFF.

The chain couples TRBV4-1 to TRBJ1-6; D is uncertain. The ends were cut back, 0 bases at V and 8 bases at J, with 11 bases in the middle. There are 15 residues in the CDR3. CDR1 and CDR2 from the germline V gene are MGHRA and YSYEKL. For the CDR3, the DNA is TGCGCCAGCAGCCAAGACAGGTCTCCTTATTCACCCCTCCACTTT. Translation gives CASSQDRSPYSPLHF.

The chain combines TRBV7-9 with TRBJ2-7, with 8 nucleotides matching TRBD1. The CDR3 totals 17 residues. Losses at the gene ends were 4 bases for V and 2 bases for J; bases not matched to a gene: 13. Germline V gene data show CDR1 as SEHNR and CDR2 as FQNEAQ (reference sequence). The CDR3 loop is CASSSGSGGGGAYEQYV. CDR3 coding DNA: TGTGCCAGCAGCTCTGGTTCAGGGGGCGGTGGGGCCTACGAGCAGTACGTC.

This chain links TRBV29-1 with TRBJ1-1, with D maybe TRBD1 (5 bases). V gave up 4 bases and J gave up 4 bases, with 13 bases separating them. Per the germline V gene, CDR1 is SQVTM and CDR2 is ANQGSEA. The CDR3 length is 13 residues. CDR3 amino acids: CSVAGGGFTEAFF. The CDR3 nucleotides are TGCAGCGTTGCTGGGGGGGGGTTCACTGAAGCTTTCTTT.

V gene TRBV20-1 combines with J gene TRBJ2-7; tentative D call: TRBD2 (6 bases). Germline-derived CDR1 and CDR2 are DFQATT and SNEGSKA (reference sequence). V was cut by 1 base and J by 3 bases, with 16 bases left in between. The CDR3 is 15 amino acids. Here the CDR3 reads CSARAEGFPIYEQYV. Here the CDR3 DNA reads TGCAGTGCTAGAGCGGAGGGCTTCCCGATCTACGAGCAGTACGTC.

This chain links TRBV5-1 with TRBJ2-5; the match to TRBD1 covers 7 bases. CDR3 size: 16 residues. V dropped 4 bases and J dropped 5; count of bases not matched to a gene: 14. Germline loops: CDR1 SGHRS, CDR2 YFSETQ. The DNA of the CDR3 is TGCGCCAGCAGCCCGGAGGCGGCCAGGGGGTGGGAGACCCAGTACTTC. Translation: CASSPEAARGWETQYF. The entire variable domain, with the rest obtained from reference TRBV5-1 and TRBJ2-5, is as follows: KAGVTQTPRYLIKTRGQQVTLSCSPISGHRSVSWYQQTPGQGLQFLFEYFSETQRNKGNFPGRFSGRQFSNSRSEMNVSTLELGDSALYLCASSPEAARGWETQYFGPGTRLLVL.

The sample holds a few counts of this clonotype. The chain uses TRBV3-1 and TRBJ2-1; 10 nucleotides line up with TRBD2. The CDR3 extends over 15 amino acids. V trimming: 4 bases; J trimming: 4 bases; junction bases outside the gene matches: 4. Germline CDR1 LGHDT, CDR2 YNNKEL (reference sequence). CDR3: CASSPTLAGYNEQFF. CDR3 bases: TGTGCCAGCAGCCCGACACTAGCGGGGTACAATGAGCAGTTCTTC.

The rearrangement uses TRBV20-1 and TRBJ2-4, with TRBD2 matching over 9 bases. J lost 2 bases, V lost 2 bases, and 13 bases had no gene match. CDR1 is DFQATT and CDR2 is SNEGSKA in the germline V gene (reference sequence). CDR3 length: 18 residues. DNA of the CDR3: TGCAGTGCTAGACCCGGGACTAGCTGGAAGGAGCCCAAAAACATTCAGTACTTC. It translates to CSARPGTSWKEPKNIQYF.

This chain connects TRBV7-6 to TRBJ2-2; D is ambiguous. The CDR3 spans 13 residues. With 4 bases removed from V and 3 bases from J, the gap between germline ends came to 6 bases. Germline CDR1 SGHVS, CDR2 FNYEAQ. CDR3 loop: CASSSRDTGELFF. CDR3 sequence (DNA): TGTGCCAGCAGCTCTCGGGACACCGGGGAGCTGTTTTTT.

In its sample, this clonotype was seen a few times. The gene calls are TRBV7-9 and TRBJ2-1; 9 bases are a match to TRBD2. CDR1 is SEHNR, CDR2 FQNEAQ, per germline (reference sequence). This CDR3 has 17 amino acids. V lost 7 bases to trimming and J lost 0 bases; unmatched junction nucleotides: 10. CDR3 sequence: CASTQSNSGSSYNEQFF. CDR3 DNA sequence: TGTGCCAGCACCCAATCAAATAGCGGGAGCTCCTACAATGAGCAGTTCTTC.

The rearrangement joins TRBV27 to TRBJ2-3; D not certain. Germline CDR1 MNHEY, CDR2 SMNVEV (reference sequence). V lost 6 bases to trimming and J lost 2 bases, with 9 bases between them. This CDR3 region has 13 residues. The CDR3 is CASRPIYTDTQYF. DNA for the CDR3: TGTGCCAGCAGGCCTATTTACACAGATACGCAGTATTTT.

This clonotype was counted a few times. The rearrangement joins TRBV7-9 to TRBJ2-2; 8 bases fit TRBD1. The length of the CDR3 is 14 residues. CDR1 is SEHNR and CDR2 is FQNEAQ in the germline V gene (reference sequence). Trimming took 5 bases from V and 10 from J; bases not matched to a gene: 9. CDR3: CASSPPRGRSELFF. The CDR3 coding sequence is TGTGCCAGCAGCCCGCCCAGGGGGCGGTCGGAGCTGTTTTTT.

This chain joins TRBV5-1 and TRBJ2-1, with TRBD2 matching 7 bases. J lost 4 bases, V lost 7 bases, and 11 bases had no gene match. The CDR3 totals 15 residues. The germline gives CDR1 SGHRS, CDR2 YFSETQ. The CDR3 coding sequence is TGCGCCAGCTCCTCCATCCGGGGGGATTACAATGAGCAGTTCTTC. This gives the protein CASSSIRGDYNEQFF.

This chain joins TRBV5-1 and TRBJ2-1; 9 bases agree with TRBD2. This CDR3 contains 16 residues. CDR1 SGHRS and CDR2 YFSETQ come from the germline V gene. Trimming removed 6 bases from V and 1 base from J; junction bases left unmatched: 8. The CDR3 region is CASTLSGGTSYNEQFF. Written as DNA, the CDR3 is TGCGCCAGCACCCTGAGCGGGGGGACATCCTACAATGAGCAGTTCTTC. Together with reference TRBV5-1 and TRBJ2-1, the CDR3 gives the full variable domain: KAGVTQTPRYLIKTRGQQVTLSCSPISGHRSVSWYQQTPGQGLQFLFEYFSETQRNKGNFPGRFSGRQFSNSRSEMNVSTLELGDSALYLCASTLSGGTSYNEQFFGPGTRLTVL.